Each of the 10 T cell receptor beta chains below was sequenced from the same sample in a study of T cells after yellow fever vaccination. TCRdb reprocessed the 5' RACE reads via MiXCR and lists one record per CDR3 protein. The profile covers tens of thousands of distinct CDR3 sequences, with about 10% appearing a single time and more than 10% taken by the ten largest. Sequencing used PBMCs, either bulk or a sorted T-cell subset (CD4+, CD8+, memory, or dextramer-sorted; not recorded which), obtained less than 16 days after the first yellow fever vaccination. The receptors here all came from a man aged 18 to 35 who received the YFV17D yellow fever vaccine.

A remark on this clonotype: A single base separates this from a much larger clone, so it may be a read error. J is TRBJ2-6 and V is TRBV27; 8 bases agree with TRBD1. The trim removed 7 bases at V and 1 base at J, leaving 12 bases unmatched. Germline V gene lookup returns CDR1 MNHEY and CDR2 SMNVEV (reference sequence). This CDR3 comprises 18 residues. In DNA, the CDR3 is TGTGCCAGCATCGGAGGACAGGGTTTCTTATCTGGGGCCAACGTCCTGACTTTC. Its translation is CASIGGQGFLSGANVLTF.

This rearrangement joins TRBV4-3 to TRBJ1-6; 9 bases are a match to TRBD1. Germline values: CDR1 LGHNA, CDR2 YSLEER. After removal of 3 bases from V and 7 bases from J, the junction contained 4 bases not matched to a gene. This CDR3 contains 15 residues. Written as DNA, the CDR3 is TGCGCCAGCAGCCATTACGGACAGGGGAATTCACCCCTCCACTTT. This translates into CASSHYGQGNSPLHF.

This clonotype occurred many times. V is TRBV10-3 and J is TRBJ2-7; D is perhaps TRBD1 (6 bases). Looked up from germline, CDR1 is ENHRY and CDR2 is SYGVKD. This CDR3 is built from 15 residues. The germline V and J ends were trimmed by 0 bases and 4 bases, with 13 bases remaining between them. The CDR3 DNA is TGTGCCATCAGTGAGTCGGCAGGGGTTTGGTACGAGCAGTACTTC. Protein sequence: CAISESAGVWYEQYF.

As concerns this clonotype: It may be a read error: a sequence one base away is much more abundant. This chain links TRBV11-2 with TRBJ2-2, with 8 bases aligning to TRBD1. There are 18 residues in the CDR3. CDR1 and CDR2 from the germline V gene are SGHAT and FQNNGV. CDR3 in amino acids: CASSSPQGAGLGTWELFF. In DNA, the CDR3 is TGTGCCAGCAGCTCACCCCAGGGGGCCGGACTGGGCACCTGGGAGCTGTTTTTT.

This clonotype was observed many times. The CDR3 DNA is TGTGCCAGCAGTTTTTACTCCGGGACAGGCGGCTTCGACCTCCACTTT. It specifies CASSFYSGTGGFDLHF. The chain recombines TRBV12-3 or TRBV12-4 with TRBJ1-6; 8 bases map to TRBD1. The length of the CDR3 is 16 residues. V lost 3 bases to trimming and J lost 15 bases; unmatched junction nucleotides: 16.

This clonotype appeared many times. The chain employs TRBV30 and TRBJ2-3; D may be TRBD2 (5 bases). CDR3 length equals 15 residues. Per germline, CDR1 GTSNPN and CDR2 SVGIG (reference sequence). The V end was cut by 2 bases, the J end by 6 bases, with 18 bases between. The CDR3 DNA is TGTGCCTGGAGTTCTGAGGGCGGTGGGTGGGATACGCAGTATTTT. It encodes CAWSSEGGGWDTQYF.

This clonotype was counted many times. The rearrangement uses TRBV6-1 and TRBJ1-2; 8 nucleotides agree with TRBD1. CDR1 is MNHNS and CDR2 is SASEGT in the germline V gene. The CDR3 loop spans 14 amino acids. V shed 8 bases and J 4 bases; nucleotides not matched to a gene: 9. The CDR3 sequence: CASSSTGQGYGYTF. The CDR3 nucleotides read TGTGCCAGCTCAAGTACCGGACAGGGCTATGGCTACACCTTC.

This clonotype was counted ten times or more. The genes are TRBV5-5 and TRBJ2-7; 7 bases fit TRBD1. This CDR3 spans 17 amino acids. Germline lookup yields CDR1 SGHKS and CDR2 YYEKEE (reference sequence). The ends lost 1 base at V and 0 bases at J; junction bases unmatched: 10. The CDR3 loop reads CASSLRVGQVDSYEQYV. Written as DNA, the CDR3 is TGTGCCAGCAGCTTGCGAGTTGGACAGGTAGACTCCTACGAGCAGTACGTC.

This clonotype was seen ten or more times. The rearrangement joins TRBV12-3 or TRBV12-4 to TRBJ2-3, with no clear D. The CDR3 contains 11 residues. Trimming stripped 5 bases from V and 5 bases from J, with 5 bases between. The DNA of the CDR3 is TGTGCCAGCAGTCGAAGAGATACGCAGTATTTT. It yields the protein CASSRRDTQYF.

This clonotype was seen ten or more times. This chain uses TRBV4-3 with TRBJ2-1, with TRBD2 matching 9 bases. The CDR3 spans 19 residues. The ends lost 1 base at V and 7 bases at J; junction bases unmatched: 17. Germline CDR1 and CDR2: LGHNA and YSLEER. The CDR3 loop is CASSQVRLSGGPHRNEQFF. The CDR3 DNA reads as TGCGCCAGCAGCCAAGTTCGACTAAGCGGGGGGCCCCACCGAAATGAGCAGTTCTTC.